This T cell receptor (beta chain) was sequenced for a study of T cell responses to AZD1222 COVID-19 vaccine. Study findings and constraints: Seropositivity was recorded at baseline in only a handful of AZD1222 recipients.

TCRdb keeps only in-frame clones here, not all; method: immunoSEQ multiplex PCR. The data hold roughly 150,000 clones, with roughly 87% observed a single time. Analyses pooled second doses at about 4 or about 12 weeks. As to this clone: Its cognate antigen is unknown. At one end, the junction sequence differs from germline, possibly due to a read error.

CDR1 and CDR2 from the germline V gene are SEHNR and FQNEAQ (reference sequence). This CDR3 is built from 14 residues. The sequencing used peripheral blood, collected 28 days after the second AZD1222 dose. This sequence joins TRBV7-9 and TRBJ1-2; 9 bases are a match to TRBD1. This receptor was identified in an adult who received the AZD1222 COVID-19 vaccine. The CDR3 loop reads CASSSGQGRPIDSF. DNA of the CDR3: TGTGCCAGCAGCTCAGGACAGGGGAGACCGATAGACTCCTTC.